This T cell receptor beta chain was sequenced in a study of T cell repertoires in cytomegalovirus infection. Study-level information: Public TCR beta signature analysis indicated the presence of both CMV infection and matching HLA type.

Concerning this clonotype itself: Its target is not known.

This CDR3 is 13 amino acids long. V was clipped by 7 bases and J by 5 bases, with 14 bases between them. The V gene's germline CDR1 is SNHLY and CDR2 FYNNEI. Each CDR3 protein gets one entry after TCRdb re-called the reads with MiXCR. The sample holds approximately 990,000 distinct CDR3 sequences; roughly 30% are singletons and the top ten take roughly 13%. The TCR comes from a human donor in good health (CMV status not recorded). Some clones in this sample may be carry-over from other donors' samples. The sequenced sample was cultured CD8+ T cells from PBMCs, obtained from culture after CMV antigen stimulation. The chain carries TRBV2 and TRBJ2-5, with D possibly matching TRBD2 (5 bases). The CDR3 DNA sequence: TGTGCCAGCACCTACGGGTGGGAGGAGACCCAGTACTTC. This translates into CASTYGWEETQYF.